The TCR beta chain under discussion was sequenced for a study of T cells in Graves' hyperthyroidism and ophthalmopathy. Study summary: It was at initial diagnosis, before any treatment, that peripheral blood was collected.

Authors of the study amplified TCR beta CDR3 regions from RNA transcripts. Researchers ran a first-round RT-PCR on the TCR CDR3 using the HTBI primer set. TCRdb fed the multiplex PCR reads into MiXCR, producing one record per CDR3 protein. The table lists 450,000 to 600,000 distinct CDR3 sequences, 15% to 20% of them singletons. A word on this clonotype: Its antigen remains unidentified.

Study-wide results and limits: A median around 5.9 months before onset, the model predicted ophthalmopathy. In the analysis, a 13 V-J model separated ophthalmopathy from stable hyperthyroidism.

Pregnant or lactating patients were excluded, as were those with uncontrolled infection or other autoimmune disease. The sample consisted of blood. This receptor was identified in a middle-aged man with Graves' ophthalmopathy.

Written as DNA, the CDR3 is TGTGCCATCAGTGAATTTGGGGTTTTCTCAACTAGCGGGAGCTGGAAGTACTTC. This codes for CAISEFGVFSTSGSWKYF. This sequence joins TRBV10-3 and TRBJ2-5; TRBD2 agrees at 11 bases. V gave up 3 bases and J gave up 12 bases; unmatched junction bases: 21. Germline lookup yields CDR1 ENHRY and CDR2 SYGVKD. This CDR3 region has 18 residues.